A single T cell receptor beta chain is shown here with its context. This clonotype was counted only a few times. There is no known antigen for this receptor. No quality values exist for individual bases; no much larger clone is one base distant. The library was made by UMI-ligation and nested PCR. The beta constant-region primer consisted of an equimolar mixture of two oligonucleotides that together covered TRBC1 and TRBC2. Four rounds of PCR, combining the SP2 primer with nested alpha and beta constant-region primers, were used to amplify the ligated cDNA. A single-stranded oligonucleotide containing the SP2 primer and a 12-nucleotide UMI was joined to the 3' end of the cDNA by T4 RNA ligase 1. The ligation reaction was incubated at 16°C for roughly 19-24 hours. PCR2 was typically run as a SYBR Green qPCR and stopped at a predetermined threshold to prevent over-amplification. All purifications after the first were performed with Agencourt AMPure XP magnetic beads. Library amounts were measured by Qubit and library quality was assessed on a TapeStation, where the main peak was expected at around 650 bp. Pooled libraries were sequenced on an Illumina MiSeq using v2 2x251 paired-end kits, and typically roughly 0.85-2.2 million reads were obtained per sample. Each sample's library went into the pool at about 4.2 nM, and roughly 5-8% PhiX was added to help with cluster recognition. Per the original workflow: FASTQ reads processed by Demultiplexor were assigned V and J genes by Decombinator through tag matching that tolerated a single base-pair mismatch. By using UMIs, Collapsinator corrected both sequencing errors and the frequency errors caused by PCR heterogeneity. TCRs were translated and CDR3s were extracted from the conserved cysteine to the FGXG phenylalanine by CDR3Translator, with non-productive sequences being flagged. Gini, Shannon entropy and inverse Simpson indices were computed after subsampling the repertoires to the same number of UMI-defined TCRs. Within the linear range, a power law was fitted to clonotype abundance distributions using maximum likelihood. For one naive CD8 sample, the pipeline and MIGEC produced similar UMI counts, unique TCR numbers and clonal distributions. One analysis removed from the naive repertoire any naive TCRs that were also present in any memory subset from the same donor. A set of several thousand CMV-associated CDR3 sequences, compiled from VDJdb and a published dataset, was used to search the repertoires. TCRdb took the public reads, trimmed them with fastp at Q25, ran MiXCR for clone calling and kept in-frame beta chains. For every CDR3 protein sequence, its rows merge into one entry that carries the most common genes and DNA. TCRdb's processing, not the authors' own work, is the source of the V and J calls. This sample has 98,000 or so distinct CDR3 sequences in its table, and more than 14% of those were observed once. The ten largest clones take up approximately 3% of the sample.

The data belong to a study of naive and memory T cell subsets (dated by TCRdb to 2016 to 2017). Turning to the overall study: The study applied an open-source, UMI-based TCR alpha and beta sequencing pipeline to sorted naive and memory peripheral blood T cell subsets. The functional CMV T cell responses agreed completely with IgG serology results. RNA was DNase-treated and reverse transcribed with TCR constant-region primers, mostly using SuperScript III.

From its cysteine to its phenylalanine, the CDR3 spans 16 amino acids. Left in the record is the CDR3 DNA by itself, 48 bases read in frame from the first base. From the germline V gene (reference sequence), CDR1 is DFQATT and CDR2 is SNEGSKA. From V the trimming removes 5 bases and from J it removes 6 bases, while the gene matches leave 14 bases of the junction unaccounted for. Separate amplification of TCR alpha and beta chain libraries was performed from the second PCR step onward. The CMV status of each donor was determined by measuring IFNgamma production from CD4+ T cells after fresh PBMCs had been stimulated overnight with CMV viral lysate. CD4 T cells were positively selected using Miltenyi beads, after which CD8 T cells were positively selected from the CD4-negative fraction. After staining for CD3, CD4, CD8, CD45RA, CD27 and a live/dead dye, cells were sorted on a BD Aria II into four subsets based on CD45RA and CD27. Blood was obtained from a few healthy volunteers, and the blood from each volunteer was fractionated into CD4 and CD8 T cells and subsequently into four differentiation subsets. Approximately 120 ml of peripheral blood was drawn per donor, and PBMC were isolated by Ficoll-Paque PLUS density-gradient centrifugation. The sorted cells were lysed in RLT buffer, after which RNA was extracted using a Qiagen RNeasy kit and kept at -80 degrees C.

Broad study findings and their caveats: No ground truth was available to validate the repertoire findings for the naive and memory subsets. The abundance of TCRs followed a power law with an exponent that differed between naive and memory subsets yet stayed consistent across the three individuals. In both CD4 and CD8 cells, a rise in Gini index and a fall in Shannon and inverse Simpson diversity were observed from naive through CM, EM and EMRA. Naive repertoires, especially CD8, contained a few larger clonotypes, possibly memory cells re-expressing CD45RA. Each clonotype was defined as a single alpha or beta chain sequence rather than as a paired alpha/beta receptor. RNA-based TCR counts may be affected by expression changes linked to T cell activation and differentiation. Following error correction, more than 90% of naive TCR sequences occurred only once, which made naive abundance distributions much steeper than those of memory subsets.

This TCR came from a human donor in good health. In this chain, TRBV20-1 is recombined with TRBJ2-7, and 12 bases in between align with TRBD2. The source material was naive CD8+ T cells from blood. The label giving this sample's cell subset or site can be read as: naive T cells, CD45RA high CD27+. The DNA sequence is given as TGCAGTGCTGGTACTAGCGGGGGGCCTCCGGAGGCCGAGCAGTACTTC. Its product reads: CSAGTSGGPPEAEQYF.